The entry below gives a single T cell receptor (beta chain) sequence along with its context. Its recognized antigen is unknown. Base qualities are not recorded, but no much larger clone differs from it by a single base. The entry originates in a study of early T cells in non-severe SARS-CoV-2 infection (dated by TCRdb to the early 2020s). Concerning the study at large: Because TCR sequencing relied on bulk RNA taken from unsorted whole blood, pairing of alpha and beta chains was not possible.

Findings and caveats that apply to the study as a whole: VDJdb matching was skewed toward anti-spike CD8 responses and likely underestimated virus-specific expansions by missing private and CD4 specificities.

This was a case-control study nested in a cohort of healthcare workers in London, UK, who had nasopharyngeal swab PCR tests and blood samples taken every week. Between 23 and 31 March 2020, the week of the UK lockdown, healthcare workers were enrolled and then followed up weekly for as long as 16 weeks. Libraries were made using 5' RACE. The instrument was a NextSeq 500. Unique molecular identifiers were attached to individual cDNA molecules in the TCR library protocol so that sequencing error and PCR bias could be corrected. Sequencing covered both TCR alpha and beta chains, and within each sample the abundances of alpha and beta sequences were tightly co-correlated. The authors' pipeline ran thus. V gene, J gene and CDR3 annotation of TCR sequences was performed with Decombinator V4. Expanded TCRs were defined as changing significantly between any two time points under a Poisson model with p below 0.0001. TCR abundances were normalised to the total number of TCRs sequenced per sample and expressed as counts per million. TRAV1-2 paired with TRAJ12, TRAJ20 or TRAJ33 defined MAIT TCRs, while TRAV10 paired with TRAJ18 defined iNKT TCRs. VDJdb, accessed 1 November 2021, was searched for CMV, EBV and SARS-CoV-2 annotated TCRs, excluding TCRs annotated for multiple antigens. Using fastp trimming at Q25 and MiXCR clonotype assembly, TCRdb reanalyzed the public sequencing data and kept in-frame beta chains. Each entry merges the rows of one CDR3 protein and shows their most common DNA and genes. The V and J calls were determined by TCRdb, not by the authors. The sample includes approximately 50,000 distinct CDR3 sequences, with 9.5% to 12% observed a single time. The ten biggest clones cover roughly 13% of the sample.

Via the germline V gene (reference sequence), CDR1 is DFQATT and CDR2 SNEGSKA. The CDR3 sequence holds 10 residues, the cysteine and phenylalanine included. The read is trimmed to its CDR3 DNA, 30 bases read in frame from base 1. The V end loses 6 bases and the J end loses 6 bases, and a stretch of 6 bases separates them. The V gene is TRBV20-1 and the J gene is TRBJ2-1, with no D gene named confidently. This receptor was identified in an adult who was a healthcare worker with PCR-confirmed SARS-CoV-2 infection or an uninfected control (not recorded which). The sample was whole blood. The base sequence is TGCAGTGCGCACTTCAATGAGCAGTTCTTC. This translates into CSAHFNEQFF.